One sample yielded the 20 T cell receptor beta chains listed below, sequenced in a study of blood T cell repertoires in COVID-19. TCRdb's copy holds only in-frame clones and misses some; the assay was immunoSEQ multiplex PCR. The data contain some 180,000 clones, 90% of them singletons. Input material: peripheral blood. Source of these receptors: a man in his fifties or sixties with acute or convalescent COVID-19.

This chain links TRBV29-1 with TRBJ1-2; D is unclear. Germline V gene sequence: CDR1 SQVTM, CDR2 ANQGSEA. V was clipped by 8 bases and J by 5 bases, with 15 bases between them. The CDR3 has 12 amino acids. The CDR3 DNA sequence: TGCAGCCAATTTACAGAGAATTATGGCTACACCTTC. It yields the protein CSQFTENYGYTF. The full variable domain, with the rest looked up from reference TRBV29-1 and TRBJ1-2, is SAVISQKPSRDICQRGTSLTIQCQVDSQVTMMFWYRQQPGQSLTLIATANQGSEATYESGFVIDKFPISRPNLTFSTLTVSNMSPEDSSIYLCSQFTENYGYTFGSGTRLTVV.

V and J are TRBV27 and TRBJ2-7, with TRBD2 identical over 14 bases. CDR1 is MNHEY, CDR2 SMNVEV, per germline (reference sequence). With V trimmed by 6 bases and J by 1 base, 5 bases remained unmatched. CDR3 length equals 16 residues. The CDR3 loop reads CASSQGLAGASYEQYF. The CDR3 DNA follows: TGTGCCAGCAGCCAGGGACTAGCGGGAGCGTCCTACGAGCAGTACTTC.

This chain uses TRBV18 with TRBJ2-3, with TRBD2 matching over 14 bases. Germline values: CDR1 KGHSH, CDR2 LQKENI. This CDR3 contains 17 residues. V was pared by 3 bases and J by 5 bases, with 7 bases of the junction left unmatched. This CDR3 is CASSPPGLAGVRDTQYF. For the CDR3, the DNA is TGTGCCAGCTCACCTCCGGGACTAGCGGGAGTACGAGATACGCAGTATTTT.

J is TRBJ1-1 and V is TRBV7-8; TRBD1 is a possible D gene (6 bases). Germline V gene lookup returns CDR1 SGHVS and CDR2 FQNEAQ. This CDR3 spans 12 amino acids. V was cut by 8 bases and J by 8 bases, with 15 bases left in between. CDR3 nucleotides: TGTGCCAGCGGCGGAGCAGGGGTCGAAGCTTTCTTT. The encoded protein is CASGGAGVEAFF.

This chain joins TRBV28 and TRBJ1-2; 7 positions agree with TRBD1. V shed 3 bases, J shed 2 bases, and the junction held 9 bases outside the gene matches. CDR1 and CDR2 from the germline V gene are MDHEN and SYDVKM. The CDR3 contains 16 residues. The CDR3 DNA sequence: TGTGCCAGCAGTTTCCCGAACACAGGGGCCAACTATGGCTACACCTTC. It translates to CASSFPNTGANYGYTF.

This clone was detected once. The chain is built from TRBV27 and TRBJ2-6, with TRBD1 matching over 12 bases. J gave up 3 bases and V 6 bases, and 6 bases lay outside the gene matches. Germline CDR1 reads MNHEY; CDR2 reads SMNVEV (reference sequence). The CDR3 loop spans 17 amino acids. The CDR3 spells CASSPGQGARGANVLTF. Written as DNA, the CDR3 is TGTGCCAGCAGCCCGGGACAGGGGGCGCGTGGGGCCAACGTCCTGACTTTC.

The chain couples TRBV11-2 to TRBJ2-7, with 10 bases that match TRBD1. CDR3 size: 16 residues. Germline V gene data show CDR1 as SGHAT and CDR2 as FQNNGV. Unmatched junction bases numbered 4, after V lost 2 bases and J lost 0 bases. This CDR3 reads CASSLSRDRGSYEQYV. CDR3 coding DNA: TGTGCCAGCAGCTTAAGCCGGGACAGGGGCTCCTACGAGCAGTACGTC.

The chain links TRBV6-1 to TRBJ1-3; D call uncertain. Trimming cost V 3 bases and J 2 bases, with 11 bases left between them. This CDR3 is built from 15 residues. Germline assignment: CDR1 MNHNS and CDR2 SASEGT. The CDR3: CASSDPGGAGNTIYF. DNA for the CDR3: TGTGCCAGCAGTGATCCGGGAGGCGCTGGAAACACCATATATTTT.

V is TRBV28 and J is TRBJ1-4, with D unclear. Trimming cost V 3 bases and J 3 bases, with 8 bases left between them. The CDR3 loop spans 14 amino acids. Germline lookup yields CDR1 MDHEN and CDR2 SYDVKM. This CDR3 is CASSLVQSNEKLFF. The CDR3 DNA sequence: TGTGCCAGCAGTTTGGTACAGTCTAATGAAAAACTGTTTTTT.

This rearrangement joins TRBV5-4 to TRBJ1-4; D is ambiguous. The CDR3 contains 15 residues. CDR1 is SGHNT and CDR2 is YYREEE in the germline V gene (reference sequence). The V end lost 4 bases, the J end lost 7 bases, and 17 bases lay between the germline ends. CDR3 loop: CASSPSRGLGEKLFF. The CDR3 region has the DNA TGTGCCAGCAGCCCGAGCCGAGGACTGGGTGAAAAACTGTTTTTT.

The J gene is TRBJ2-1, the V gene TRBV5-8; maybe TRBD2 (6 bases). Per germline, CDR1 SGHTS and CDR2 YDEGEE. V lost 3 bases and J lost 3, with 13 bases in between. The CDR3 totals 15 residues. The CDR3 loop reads CASSSGLTLYNEQFF. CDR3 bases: TGTGCCAGCAGCTCGGGACTGACACTCTACAATGAGCAGTTCTTC.

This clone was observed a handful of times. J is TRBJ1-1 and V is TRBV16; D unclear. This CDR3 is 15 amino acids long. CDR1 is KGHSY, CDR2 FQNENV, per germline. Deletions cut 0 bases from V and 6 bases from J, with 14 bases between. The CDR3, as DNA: TGTGCCAGCAGCCAATCGACCGCCGGAGGCGCTGAAGCTTTCTTT. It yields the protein CASSQSTAGGAEAFF.

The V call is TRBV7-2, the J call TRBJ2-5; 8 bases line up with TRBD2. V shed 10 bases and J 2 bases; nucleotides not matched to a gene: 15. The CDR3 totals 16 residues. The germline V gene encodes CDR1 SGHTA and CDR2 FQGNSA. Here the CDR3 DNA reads TGTGCCACACAACCGGGGCGGGGGGTTCTTCAAGAGACCCAGTACTTC. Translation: CATQPGRGVLQETQYF.

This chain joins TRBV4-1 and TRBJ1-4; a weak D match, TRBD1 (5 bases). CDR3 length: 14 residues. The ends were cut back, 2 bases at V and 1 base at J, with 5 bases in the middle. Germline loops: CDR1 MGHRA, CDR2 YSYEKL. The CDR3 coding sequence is TGCGCCAGCAGCCAACAGGGAACTAATGAAAAACTGTTTTTT. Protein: CASSQQGTNEKLFF.

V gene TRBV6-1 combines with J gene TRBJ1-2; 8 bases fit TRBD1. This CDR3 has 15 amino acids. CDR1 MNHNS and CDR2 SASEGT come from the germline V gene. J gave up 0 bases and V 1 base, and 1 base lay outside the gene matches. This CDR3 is CASSEGTGSNYGYTF. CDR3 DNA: TGTGCCAGCAGTGAAGGGACAGGGTCTAACTATGGCTACACCTTC.

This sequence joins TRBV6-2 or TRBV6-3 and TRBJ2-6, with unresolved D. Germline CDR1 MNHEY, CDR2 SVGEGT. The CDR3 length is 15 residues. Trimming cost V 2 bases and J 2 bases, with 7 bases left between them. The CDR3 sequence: CASSYGQPGANVLTF. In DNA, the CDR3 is TGTGCCAGCAGTTACGGGCAGCCTGGGGCCAACGTCCTGACTTTC.

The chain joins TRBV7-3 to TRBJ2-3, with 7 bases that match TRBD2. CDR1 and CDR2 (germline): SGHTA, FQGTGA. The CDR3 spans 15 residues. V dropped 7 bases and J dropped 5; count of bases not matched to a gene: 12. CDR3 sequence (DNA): TGTGCCAGCACCGCCATCGGGGGAGGGATAGATACGCAGTATTTT. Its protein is CASTAIGGGIDTQYF.

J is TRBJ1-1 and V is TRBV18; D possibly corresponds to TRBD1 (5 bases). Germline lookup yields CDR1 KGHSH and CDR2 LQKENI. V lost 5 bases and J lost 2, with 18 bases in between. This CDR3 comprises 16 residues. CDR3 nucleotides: TGTGCCAGCTCATCGACTCATACTGGGGCTAACACTGAAGCTTTCTTT. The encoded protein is CASSSTHTGANTEAFF.

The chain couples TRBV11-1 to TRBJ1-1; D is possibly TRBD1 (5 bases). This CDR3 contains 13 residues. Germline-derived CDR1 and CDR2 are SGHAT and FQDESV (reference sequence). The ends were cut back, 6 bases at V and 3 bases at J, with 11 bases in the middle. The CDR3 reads CASSRTRDTEAFF. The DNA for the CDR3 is TGTGCCAGCAGTCGGACCAGGGACACTGAAGCTTTCTTT. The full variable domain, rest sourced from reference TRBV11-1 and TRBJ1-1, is EAEVAQSPRYKITEKSQAVAFWCDPISGHATLYWYRQILGQGPELLVQFQDESVVDDSQLPKDRFSAERLKGVDSTLKIQPAELGDSAMYLCASSRTRDTEAFFGQGTRLTVV.

CDR3: CASSVDLGWTGELFF. In DNA form, the CDR3 reads TGTGCCAGCAGCGTAGACCTCGGGTGGACCGGGGAGCTGTTTTTT. This chain connects TRBV9 to TRBJ2-2; D not certain. Germline V gene lookup returns CDR1 SGDLS and CDR2 YYNGEE. The CDR3 loop spans 15 amino acids. V dropped 0 bases and J dropped 5 bases, with 11 bases sitting between them. Based on the CDR3 plus reference TRBV9 and TRBJ2-2, the full variable domain is DSGVTQTPKHLITATGQRVTLRCSPRSGDLSVYWYQQSLDQGLQFLIQYYNGEERAKGNILERFSAQQFPDLHSELNLSSLELGDSALYFCASSVDLGWTGELFFGEGSRLTVL.